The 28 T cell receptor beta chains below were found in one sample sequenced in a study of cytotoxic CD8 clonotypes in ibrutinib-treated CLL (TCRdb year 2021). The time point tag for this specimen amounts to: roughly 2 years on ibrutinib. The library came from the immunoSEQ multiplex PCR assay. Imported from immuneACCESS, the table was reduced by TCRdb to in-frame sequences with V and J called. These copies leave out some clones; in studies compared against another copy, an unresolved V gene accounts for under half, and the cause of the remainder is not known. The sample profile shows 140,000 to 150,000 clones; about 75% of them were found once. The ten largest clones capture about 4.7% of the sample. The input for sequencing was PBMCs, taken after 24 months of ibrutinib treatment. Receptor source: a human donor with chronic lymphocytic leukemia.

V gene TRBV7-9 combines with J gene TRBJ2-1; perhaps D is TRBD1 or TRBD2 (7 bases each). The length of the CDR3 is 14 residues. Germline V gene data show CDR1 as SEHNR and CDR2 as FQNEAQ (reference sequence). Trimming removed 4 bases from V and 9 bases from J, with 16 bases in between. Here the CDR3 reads CASSSGGGGGEQFF. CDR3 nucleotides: TGTGCCAGCAGCTCCGGAGGGGGCGGGGGTGAGCAGTTCTTC.

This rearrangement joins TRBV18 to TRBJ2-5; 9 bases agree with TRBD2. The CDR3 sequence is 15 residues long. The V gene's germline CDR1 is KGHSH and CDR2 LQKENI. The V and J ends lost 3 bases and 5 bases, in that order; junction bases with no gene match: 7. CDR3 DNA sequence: TGTGCCAGCTCACCGGTAGCGGGGGCCGGGGAGACCCAGTACTTC. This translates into CASSPVAGAGETQYF.

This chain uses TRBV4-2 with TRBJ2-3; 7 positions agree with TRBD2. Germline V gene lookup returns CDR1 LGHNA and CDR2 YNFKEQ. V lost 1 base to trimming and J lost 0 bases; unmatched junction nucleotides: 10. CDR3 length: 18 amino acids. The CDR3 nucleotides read TGTGCCAGCAGCCAAGGCCGATGGGCGGGGGATAGCACAGATACGCAGTATTTT. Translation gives CASSQGRWAGDSTDTQYF.

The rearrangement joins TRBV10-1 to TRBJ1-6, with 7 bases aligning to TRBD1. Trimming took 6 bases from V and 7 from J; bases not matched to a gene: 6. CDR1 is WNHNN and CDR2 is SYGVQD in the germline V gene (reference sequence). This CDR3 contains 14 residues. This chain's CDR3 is CASSDREDNSPLHF. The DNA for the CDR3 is TGCGCCAGCAGCGACAGGGAGGACAATTCACCCCTCCACTTT.

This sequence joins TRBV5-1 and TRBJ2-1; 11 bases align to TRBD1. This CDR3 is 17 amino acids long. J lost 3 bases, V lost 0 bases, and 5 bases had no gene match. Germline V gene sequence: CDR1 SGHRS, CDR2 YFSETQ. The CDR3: CASSLGTGGGFYNEQFF. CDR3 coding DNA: TGCGCCAGCAGCTTGGGGACAGGGGGCGGTTTCTACAATGAGCAGTTCTTC.

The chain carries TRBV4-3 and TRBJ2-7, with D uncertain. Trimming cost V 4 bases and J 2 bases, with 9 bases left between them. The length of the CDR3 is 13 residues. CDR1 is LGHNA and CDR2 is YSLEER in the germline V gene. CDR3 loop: CASSPGPPYEQYF. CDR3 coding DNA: TGCGCCAGCAGCCCAGGCCCGCCCTACGAGCAGTACTTC.

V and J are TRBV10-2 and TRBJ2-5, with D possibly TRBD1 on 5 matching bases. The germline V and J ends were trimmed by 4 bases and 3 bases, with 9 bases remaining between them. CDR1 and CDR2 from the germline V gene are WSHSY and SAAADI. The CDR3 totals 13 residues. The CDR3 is CASSGGIEETQYF. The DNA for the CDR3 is TGCGCCAGCAGTGGGGGCATCGAAGAGACCCAGTACTTC.

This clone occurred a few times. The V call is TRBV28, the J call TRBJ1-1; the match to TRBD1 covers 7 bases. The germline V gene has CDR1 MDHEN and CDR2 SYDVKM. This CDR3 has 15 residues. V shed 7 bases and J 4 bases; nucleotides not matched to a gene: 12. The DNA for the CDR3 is TGTGCCAGCACCCCAGGGGCAGGGGGTGGCACTGAAGCTTTCTTT. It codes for CASTPGAGGGTEAFF.

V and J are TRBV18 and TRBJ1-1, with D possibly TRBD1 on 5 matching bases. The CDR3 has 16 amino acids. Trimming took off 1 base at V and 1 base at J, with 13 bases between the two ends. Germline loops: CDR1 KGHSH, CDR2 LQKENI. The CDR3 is CASSPLLGGENTEAFF. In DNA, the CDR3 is TGTGCCAGCTCACCACTATTGGGGGGTGAGAACACTGAAGCTTTCTTT.

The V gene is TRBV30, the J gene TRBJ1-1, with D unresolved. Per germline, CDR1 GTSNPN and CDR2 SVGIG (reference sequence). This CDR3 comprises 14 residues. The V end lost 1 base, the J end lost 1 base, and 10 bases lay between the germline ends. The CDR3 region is CAWSALEGNTEAFF. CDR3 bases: TGTGCCTGGAGTGCCCTCGAGGGGAACACTGAAGCTTTCTTT.

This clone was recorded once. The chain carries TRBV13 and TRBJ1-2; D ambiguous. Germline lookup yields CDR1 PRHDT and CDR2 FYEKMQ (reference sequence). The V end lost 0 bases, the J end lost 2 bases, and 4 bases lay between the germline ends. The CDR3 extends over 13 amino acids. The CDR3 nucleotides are TGTGCCAGCAGCTTAGGACGGAACTATGGCTACACCTTC. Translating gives CASSLGRNYGYTF.

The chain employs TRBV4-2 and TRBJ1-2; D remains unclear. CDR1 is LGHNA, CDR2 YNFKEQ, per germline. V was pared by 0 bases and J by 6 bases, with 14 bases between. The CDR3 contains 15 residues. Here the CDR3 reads CASSQDTSRVDGYTF. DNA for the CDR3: TGTGCCAGCAGCCAAGATACGAGTAGGGTAGATGGCTACACCTTC.

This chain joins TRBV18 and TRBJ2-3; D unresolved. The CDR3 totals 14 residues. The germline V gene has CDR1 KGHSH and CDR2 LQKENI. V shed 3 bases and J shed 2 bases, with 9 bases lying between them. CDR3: CASSPTSTTDTQYF. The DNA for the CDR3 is TGTGCCAGCTCACCGACATCCACCACAGATACGCAGTATTTT.

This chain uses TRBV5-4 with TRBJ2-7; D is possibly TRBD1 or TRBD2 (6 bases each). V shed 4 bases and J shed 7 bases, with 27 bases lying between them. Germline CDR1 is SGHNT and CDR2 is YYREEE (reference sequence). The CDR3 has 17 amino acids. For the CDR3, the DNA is TGTGCCAGCAGCCTTGGGGTCGGGGGCAGGGGTTTAGGAGAGCAGTACTTC. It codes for CASSLGVGGRGLGEQYF.

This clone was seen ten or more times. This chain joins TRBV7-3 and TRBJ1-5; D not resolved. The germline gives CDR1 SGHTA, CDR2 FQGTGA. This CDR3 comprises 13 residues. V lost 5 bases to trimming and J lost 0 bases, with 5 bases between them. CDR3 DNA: TGTGCCAGCAGCCCTGGTAGCAATCAGCCCCAGCATTTT. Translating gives CASSPGSNQPQHF.

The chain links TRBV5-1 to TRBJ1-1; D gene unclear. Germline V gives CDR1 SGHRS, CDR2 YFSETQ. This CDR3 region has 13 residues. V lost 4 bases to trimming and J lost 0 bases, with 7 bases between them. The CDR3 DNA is TGCGCCAGCAGCGACGCAGTGAACACTGAAGCTTTCTTT. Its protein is CASSDAVNTEAFF.

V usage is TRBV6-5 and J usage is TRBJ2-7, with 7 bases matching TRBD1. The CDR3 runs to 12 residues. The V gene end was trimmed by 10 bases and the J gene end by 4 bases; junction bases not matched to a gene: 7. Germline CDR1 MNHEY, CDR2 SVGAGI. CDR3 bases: TGTGCCACCACAGGGGTGGGGTACGAGCAGTACTTC. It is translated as CATTGVGYEQYF.

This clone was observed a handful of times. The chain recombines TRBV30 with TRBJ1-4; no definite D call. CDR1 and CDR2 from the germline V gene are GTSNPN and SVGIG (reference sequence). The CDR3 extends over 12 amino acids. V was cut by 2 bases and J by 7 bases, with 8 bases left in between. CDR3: CAWSRLGEKLFF. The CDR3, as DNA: TGTGCCTGGAGTAGGTTAGGTGAAAAACTGTTTTTT. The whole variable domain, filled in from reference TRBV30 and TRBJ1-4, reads SQTIHQWPATLVQPVGSPLSLECTVEGTSNPNLYWYRQAAGRGLQLLFYSVGIGQISSEVPQNLSASRPQDRQFILSSKKLLLSDSGFYLCAWSRLGEKLFFGSGTQLSVL.

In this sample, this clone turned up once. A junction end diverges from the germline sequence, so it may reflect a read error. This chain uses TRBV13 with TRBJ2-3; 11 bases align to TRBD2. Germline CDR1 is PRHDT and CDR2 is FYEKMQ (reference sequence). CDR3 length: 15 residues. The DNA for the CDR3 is TGTGCCAGCACCTTAGCGGGGGGGAGCACAGATACGCAGTATTTT. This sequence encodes CASTLAGGSTDTQYF.

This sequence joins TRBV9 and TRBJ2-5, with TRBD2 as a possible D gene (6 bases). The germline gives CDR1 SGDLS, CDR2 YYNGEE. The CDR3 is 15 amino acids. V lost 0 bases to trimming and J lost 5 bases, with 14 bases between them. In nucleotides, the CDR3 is TGTGCCAGCAGCGTAGGTCCGGGAGTGGGGGAGACCCAGTACTTC. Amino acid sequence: CASSVGPGVGETQYF.

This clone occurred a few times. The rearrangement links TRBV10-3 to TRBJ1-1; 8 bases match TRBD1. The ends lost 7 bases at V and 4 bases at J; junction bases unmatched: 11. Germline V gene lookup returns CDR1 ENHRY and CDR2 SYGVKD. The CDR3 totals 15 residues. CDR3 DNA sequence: TGTGCCATCACCCGCGGGGGGGACAGGATCACTGAAGCTTTCTTT. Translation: CAITRGGDRITEAFF.

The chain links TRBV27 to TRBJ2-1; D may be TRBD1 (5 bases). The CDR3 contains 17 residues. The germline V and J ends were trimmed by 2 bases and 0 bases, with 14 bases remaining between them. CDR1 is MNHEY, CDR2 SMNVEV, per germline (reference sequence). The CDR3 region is CASSLIRASYSYNEQFF. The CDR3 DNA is TGTGCCAGCAGTTTAATCAGGGCCTCATACTCCTACAATGAGCAGTTCTTC.

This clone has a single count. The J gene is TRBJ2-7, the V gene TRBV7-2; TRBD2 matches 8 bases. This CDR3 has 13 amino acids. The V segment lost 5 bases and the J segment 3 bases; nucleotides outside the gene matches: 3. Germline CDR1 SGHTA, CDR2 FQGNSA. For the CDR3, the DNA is TGTGCCAGCAGCACAACTAGCGGCTACGAGCAGTACTTC. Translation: CASSTTSGYEQYF.

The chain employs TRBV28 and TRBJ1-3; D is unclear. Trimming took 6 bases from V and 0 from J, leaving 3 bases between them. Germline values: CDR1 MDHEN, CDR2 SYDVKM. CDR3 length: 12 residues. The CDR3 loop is CASSTSGNTIYF. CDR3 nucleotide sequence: TGTGCCAGCAGCACCTCTGGAAACACCATATATTTT.

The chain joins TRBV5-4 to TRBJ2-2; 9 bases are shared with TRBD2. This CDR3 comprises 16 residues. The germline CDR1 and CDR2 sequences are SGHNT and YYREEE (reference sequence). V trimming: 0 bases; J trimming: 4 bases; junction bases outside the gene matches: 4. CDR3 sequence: CASSLVAGGPTGELFF. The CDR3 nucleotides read TGTGCCAGCAGCTTGGTCGCGGGGGGGCCCACCGGGGAGCTGTTTTTT.

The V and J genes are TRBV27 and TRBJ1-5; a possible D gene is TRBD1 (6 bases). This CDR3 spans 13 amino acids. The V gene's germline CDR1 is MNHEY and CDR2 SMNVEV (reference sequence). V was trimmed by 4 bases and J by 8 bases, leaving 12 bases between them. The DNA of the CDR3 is TGTGCCAGCAGTTGGGCCAGGGGCGAGCCCCAGCATTTT. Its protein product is CASSWARGEPQHF.

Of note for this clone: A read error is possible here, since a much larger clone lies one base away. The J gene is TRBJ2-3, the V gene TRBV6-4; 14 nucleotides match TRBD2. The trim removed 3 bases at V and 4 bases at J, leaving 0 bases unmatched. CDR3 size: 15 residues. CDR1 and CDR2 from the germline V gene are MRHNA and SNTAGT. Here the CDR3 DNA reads TGTGCCAGCAGTGAGACTAGCGGGGGGGCAGATACGCAGTATTTT. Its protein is CASSETSGGADTQYF.

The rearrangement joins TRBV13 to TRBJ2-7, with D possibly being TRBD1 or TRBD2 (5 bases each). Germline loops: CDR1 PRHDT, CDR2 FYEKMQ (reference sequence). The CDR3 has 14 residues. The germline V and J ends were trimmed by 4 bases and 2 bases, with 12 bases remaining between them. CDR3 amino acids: CASSYRDGAYEQYF. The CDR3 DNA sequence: TGTGCCAGCAGCTACCGGGACGGTGCCTACGAGCAGTACTTC.